These 19 T cell receptor beta chains were all obtained from the same sample, sequenced in a study of human T cells and chemical hapten exposure. The sample's time point: patch test 1, 2 weeks after DPC sensitization. Documented treatment: therapeutic diphenylcyclopropenone sensitization with weekly scalp DPC. TCRdb recomputed calls from the RACE reads with MiXCR, one row per CDR3 protein. This sample has around 380,000 distinct CDR3 sequences, with about 4.4% found just once. Sequenced here: whole blood, sampled in connection with sensitization to the hapten diphenylcyclopropenone (DPC). The receptors were sampled from a woman aged 45-60 years with alopecia areata. Some clones in this sample may be carry-over from other donors' samples.

In this sample, this clonotype turned up many times. This chain uses TRBV6-6 with TRBJ1-5; no firm D call. The CDR3 runs to 12 residues. From germline, CDR1 is MNHNY and CDR2 SVGAGI (reference sequence). V was trimmed by 5 bases and J by 7 bases, leaving 9 bases between them. The DNA of the CDR3 is TGTGCCAGCAGTCCCCCATCCCAGCCCCAGCATTTT. The encoded protein is CASSPPSQPQHF.

In its sample, this clonotype was seen many times. The V gene is TRBV28, the J gene TRBJ2-1; D perhaps matches TRBD1 (6 bases). Germline lookup yields CDR1 MDHEN and CDR2 SYDVKM. Between the trimmed V and J ends, which lost 3 bases and 1 base, there was a span of 13 bases. CDR3 length equals 16 residues. CDR3 nucleotide sequence: TGTGCCAGCAGTTTCCCCCAGGGGTTTTCCTACAATGAGCAGTTCTTC. Protein: CASSFPQGFSYNEQFF.

This clonotype was seen many times. This sequence joins TRBV6-5 and TRBJ2-7, with 7 bases fitting TRBD1. This CDR3 is 13 amino acids long. Germline loops: CDR1 MNHEY, CDR2 SVGAGI. Germline trimming cut 8 bases from V and 2 bases from J; bases unmatched to any gene: 6. CDR3 bases: TGTGCCAGCGGCAAGACAGGGACCTACGAGCAGTACTTC. Its protein is CASGKTGTYEQYF.

This chain uses TRBV7-2 with TRBJ2-1; 16 bases line up with TRBD2. The CDR3 length is 17 residues. CDR1 and CDR2 (germline): SGHTA, FQGNSA. J was trimmed by 7 bases and V by 5 bases; bases with no gene match: 8. CDR3 in DNA: TGTGCCAGCAGCAGACCGGGACTAGCGGGAGGGCCTAATGAGCAGTTCTTC. Translation gives CASSRPGLAGGPNEQFF.

This clonotype occurred many times. The rearrangement links TRBV12-3 or TRBV12-4 to TRBJ1-2; 8 nucleotides match TRBD1. After removal of 6 bases from V and 2 bases from J, the junction contained 8 bases not matched to a gene. This CDR3 region has 15 residues. CDR3 coding DNA: TGTGCCAGCAGCCAAACAGGGGGTAACAACTATGGCTACACCTTC. It encodes CASSQTGGNNYGYTF.

The genes are TRBV15 and TRBJ2-7; 8 nucleotides agree with TRBD1. The CDR3 consists of 14 residues. V lost 3 bases, J lost 4 bases, and 5 bases stayed unmatched. Per the germline V gene, CDR1 is LNHNV and CDR2 is YYDKDF (reference sequence). CDR3 nucleotide sequence: TGTGCCACCAGCAGGCCGGACAGGGAGTACGAGCAGTACTTC. It encodes CATSRPDREYEQYF. The full variable domain, rest sourced from reference TRBV15 and TRBJ2-7, is DAMVIQNPRYQVTQFGKPVTLSCSQTLNHNVMYWYQQKSSQAPKLLFHYYDKDFNNEADTPDNFQSRRPNTSFCFLDIRSPGLGDTAMYLCATSRPDREYEQYFGPGTRLTVT.

This clonotype was recorded many times. V usage is TRBV20-1 and J usage is TRBJ1-5; possible D gene TRBD1, 5 bases. The CDR3 covers 16 residues. Per the germline V gene, CDR1 is DFQATT and CDR2 is SNEGSKA (reference sequence). The V and J ends lost 6 bases and 2 bases respectively, with 20 bases between them. The DNA for the CDR3 is TGCAGTGCCACAATTCCTCGGGACTCGCGCAATCAGCCCCAGCATTTT. Its translation is CSATIPRDSRNQPQHF.

With respect to this clonotype: A read error may account for a junction end that differs from germline. The chain carries TRBV7-9 and TRBJ2-3; 11 nucleotides agree with TRBD2. Germline CDR1 is SEHNR and CDR2 is FQNEAQ (reference sequence). The CDR3 has 15 amino acids. The CDR3 DNA reads as TGTGCCAGCAGCCTAGCGGGGGGCTGGGGAGATACGCAGTATTTT. It codes for CASSLAGGWGDTQYF.

This clonotype was counted between two and nine times. The genes are TRBV5-4 and TRBJ2-5; the match to TRBD2 covers 8 bases. This CDR3 is built from 15 residues. From germline, CDR1 is SGHNT and CDR2 YYREEE (reference sequence). Trimming at V came to 0 bases and at J to 4 bases, leaving 5 bases not matched to a gene. CDR3 sequence: CASSLVASGLETQYF. The CDR3 nucleotides read TGTGCCAGCAGCTTGGTGGCTAGCGGGCTAGAGACCCAGTACTTC.

This clonotype was seen only a few times. The gene calls are TRBV30 and TRBJ1-1, with D unresolved. Deletions cut 0 bases from V and 4 bases from J, with 9 bases between. This CDR3 region has 13 residues. The V gene's germline CDR1 is GTSNPN and CDR2 SVGIG (reference sequence). The CDR3 loop reads CAWSVLKGTEAFF. The CDR3, as DNA: TGTGCCTGGAGTGTATTGAAGGGCACTGAAGCTTTCTTT.

This clonotype was recorded at least ten times. CDR3 DNA sequence: TGTGCCAGCAGCTTAGCGATTGTAAGTGCCCAGTACTTC. Protein sequence: CASSLAIVSAQYF. This chain uses TRBV7-2 with TRBJ2-5, with D unresolved. This CDR3 contains 13 residues. V lost 0 bases and J lost 9, with 11 bases in between. Germline assignment: CDR1 SGHTA and CDR2 FQGNSA.

This clonotype was found many times. The chain employs TRBV5-1 and TRBJ1-2; no clear D. The ends were cut back, 3 bases at V and 2 bases at J, with 11 bases in the middle. Germline CDR1 reads SGHRS; CDR2 reads YFSETQ. The CDR3 totals 14 residues. This CDR3 is CASSSNLGNYGYTF. The CDR3 DNA reads TGCGCCAGCAGCTCCAACCTGGGAAACTATGGCTACACCTTC.

This clonotype appeared many times. The chain recombines TRBV20-1 with TRBJ1-2; D ambiguous. The germline V gene encodes CDR1 DFQATT and CDR2 SNEGSKA (reference sequence). This CDR3 comprises 13 residues. The V end lost 1 base, the J end lost 6 bases, and 12 bases lay between the germline ends. The CDR3 DNA sequence: TGCAGTGCTAGAGCCGAGGGAAGCCATGGCTACACCTTC. It yields the protein CSARAEGSHGYTF.

This chain joins TRBV4-3 and TRBJ1-5, with D uncertain. The germline gives CDR1 LGHNA, CDR2 YSLEER. This CDR3 has 15 amino acids. Trimming removed 0 bases at V and 3 bases at J, with 9 bases between. DNA of the CDR3: TGCGCCAGCAGCCAAGATAGGAGTATCAATCAGCCCCAGCATTTT. Protein sequence: CASSQDRSINQPQHF.

This clonotype was recorded at least ten times. The V call is TRBV2, the J call TRBJ1-5; D not certain. The CDR3 runs 13 residues. Germline V gives CDR1 SNHLY, CDR2 FYNNEI. Trimming stripped 10 bases from V and 0 bases from J, with 10 bases between. CDR3 sequence: CATSTDSNQPQHF. The CDR3 nucleotides read TGTGCCACTTCGACTGATAGCAATCAGCCCCAGCATTTT.

This clonotype was counted at least ten times. One end of the junction is discordant with germline, which a read error may explain. The chain carries TRBV12-3 or TRBV12-4 and TRBJ2-2; weak D call: TRBD1 (6 bases). This CDR3 is 15 amino acids long. CDR3 DNA sequence: TGTGCCAGCAGCTTAGGAACAGGGCGTACCGGGGAGCTGTTTTTT. This codes for CASSLGTGRTGELFF.

V is TRBV5-1 and J is TRBJ1-1, with 8 bases that match TRBD1. Trimming at V came to 4 bases and at J to 8 bases, leaving 7 bases not matched to a gene. Germline V lookup: CDR1 SGHRS, CDR2 YFSETQ. The CDR3 has 13 amino acids. CDR3 in DNA: TGCGCCAGCAGCCTAGGGACAGGCCCAGAAGCTTTCTTT. Amino acids: CASSLGTGPEAFF.

The chain is built from TRBV15 and TRBJ1-2; D is undetermined. The CDR3 length is 12 residues. Deletions cut 4 bases from V and 7 bases from J, with 10 bases between. Germline V CDR1 and CDR2: LNHNV, YYDKDF (reference sequence). In DNA form, the CDR3 reads TGTGCCACCAGCACACAATGGGGTGGCTACACCTTC. This encodes CATSTQWGGYTF.

This clonotype has at least ten counts. The chain joins TRBV29-1 to TRBJ2-6; D remains unclear. CDR3 size: 14 residues. Per the germline V gene, CDR1 is SQVTM and CDR2 is ANQGSEA. V was pared by 4 bases and J by 0 bases, with 7 bases between. The CDR3 here is CSVVKLSGANVLTF. CDR3 coding DNA: TGCAGCGTTGTCAAACTCTCTGGGGCCAACGTCCTGACTTTC.